The 27 T cell receptor beta chains reported below all come from one sample, sequenced in a study of blood T cells in healthy people across ages. A second 7 to 11 cycle PCR used barcoded and J-beta primers. A single record per CDR3 protein comes from TCRdb applying MiXCR to the 5' RACE reads. This sample has 1.5 million to 1.8 million distinct CDR3 sequences; 40% to 45% occur once, and the top ten carry 4%. The source material was blood. These receptors all come from a woman under 30 in good health.

In this sample, this clonotype turned up a few times. The chain is built from TRBV20-1 and TRBJ2-5, with 11 bases matching TRBD1. There are 14 residues in the CDR3. Unmatched junction bases numbered 3, after V lost 6 bases and J lost 0 bases. Germline V gives CDR1 DFQATT, CDR2 SNEGSKA (reference sequence). The chain's CDR3 is CSALDRGHQETQYF. DNA for the CDR3: TGCAGTGCCTTGGACAGGGGGCACCAAGAGACCCAGTACTTC.

J is TRBJ1-2 and V is TRBV4-1; D gene ambiguous. This CDR3 contains 12 residues. Trimming took 1 base from V and 8 from J, leaving 8 bases between them. CDR1 is MGHRA, CDR2 YSYEKL, per germline. In DNA form, the CDR3 reads TGCGCCAGCAGCCAAGGACCCGCGGGCTACACCTTC. It yields the protein CASSQGPAGYTF.

This clonotype was seen only a few times. The genes are TRBV6-6 and TRBJ2-7; 11 bases are a match to TRBD2. The ends lost 4 bases at V and 2 bases at J; junction bases unmatched: 4. The CDR3 has 15 amino acids. Germline CDR1 reads MNHNY; CDR2 reads SVGAGI (reference sequence). Written as DNA, the CDR3 is TGTGCCAGCAGTTTTGGGACTAGCGGACCCTACGAGCAGTACTTC. Encoded protein: CASSFGTSGPYEQYF.

The chain has TRBV7-2 and TRBJ2-4, with 7 bases that match TRBD1. The J call is doubtful: the DNA matches TRBJ2-7 better. Germline CDR1 and CDR2: SGHTA and FQGNSA. This CDR3 is built from 14 residues. CDR3 region: CASSLGRGKYEQYF. The CDR3 DNA reads as TGTGCCAGCAGCTTAGGCAGGGGGAAGTACGAGCAGTACTTC.

This chain joins TRBV18 and TRBJ2-7, with D perhaps TRBD1 or TRBD2 (5 bases each). CDR3 length: 14 amino acids. Trimming removed 2 bases at V and 3 bases at J, with 11 bases between. Germline CDR1 and CDR2: KGHSH and LQKENI. In DNA, the CDR3 is TGTGCCAGCTCACCAGGGACGGACGGCTACGAGCAGTACTTC. It translates to CASSPGTDGYEQYF.

The rearrangement joins TRBV12-3 or TRBV12-4 to TRBJ2-3, with TRBD2 matching 7 bases. There are 14 residues in the CDR3. V trimming: 5 bases; J trimming: 2 bases; junction bases outside the gene matches: 4. This chain's CDR3 is CASSPRETTDTQYF. DNA for the CDR3: TGTGCCAGCAGTCCGCGGGAGACCACAGATACGCAGTATTTT.

The V gene is TRBV10-3, the J gene TRBJ1-2, with D maybe TRBD1 (6 bases). Trimming cost V 2 bases and J 2 bases, with 18 bases left between them. Germline lookup yields CDR1 ENHRY and CDR2 SYGVKD. This CDR3 is 17 amino acids long. The CDR3 coding sequence is TGTGCCATCAGTGAGGACGGGGGGCGCGACCGGAACTATGGCTACACCTTC. This codes for CAISEDGGRDRNYGYTF.

A few counts support this clonotype. The genes are TRBV14 and TRBJ2-1; TRBD2 matches at 8 bases. Unmatched junction bases numbered 6, after V lost 0 bases and J lost 2 bases. This CDR3 is built from 17 residues. The V gene's germline CDR1 is SGHDN and CDR2 FVKESK. The CDR3 is CASSQEEAGGTYNEQFF. In DNA form, the CDR3 reads TGTGCCAGCAGCCAAGAAGAGGCGGGAGGAACCTACAATGAGCAGTTCTTC.

V usage is TRBV7-9 and J usage is TRBJ1-1, with TRBD1 matching over 7 bases. Germline V CDR1 and CDR2: SEHNR, FQNEAQ (reference sequence). The CDR3 is 14 residues long. J gave up 0 bases and V 6 bases, and 4 bases lay outside the gene matches. In nucleotides, the CDR3 is TGTGCCAGCAGAAGCGGACAGGTGAACACTGAAGCTTTCTTT. Translating gives CASRSGQVNTEAFF. Filled out from reference TRBV7-9 and TRBJ1-1, the complete variable domain reads DTGVSQNPRHKITKRGQNVTFRCDPISEHNRLYWYRQTLGQGPEFLTYFQNEAQLEKSRLLSDRFSAERPKGSFSTLEIQRTEQGDSAMYLCASRSGQVNTEAFFGQGTRLTVV.

This clonotype came up a few times. V is TRBV10-3 and J is TRBJ2-7; D is possibly TRBD1 (6 bases). This CDR3 is built from 14 residues. The V and J ends lost 6 bases and 6 bases respectively, with 18 bases between them. CDR1 and CDR2 (germline): ENHRY, SYGVKD. CDR3 DNA sequence: TGTGCCATCAGGGGCGCGTCAGGGGTTCCCGAGCAGTACTTC. This sequence encodes CAIRGASGVPEQYF.

This chain uses TRBV3-1 with TRBJ1-1; no clear D gene. Per germline, CDR1 LGHDT and CDR2 YNNKEL (reference sequence). This CDR3 spans 13 amino acids. Trimming left V 0 bases short and J 10 bases short, with 12 bases between. The CDR3 here is CASSQDVRGVAFF. The CDR3 coding sequence is TGTGCCAGCAGCCAAGACGTTCGGGGTGTAGCTTTCTTT.

The sample holds a few counts of this clonotype. This chain joins TRBV4-3 and TRBJ2-7, with 8 bases that match TRBD2. The germline CDR1 and CDR2 sequences are LGHNA and YSLEER. The CDR3 has 16 residues. J was trimmed by 7 bases and V by 0 bases; bases with no gene match: 11. The DNA of the CDR3 is TGCGCCAGCAGCCAAGAGTCCGCCCCTAGCGGGCATGAGCAGTACTTC. Translating gives CASSQESAPSGHEQYF.

The genes are TRBV20-1 and TRBJ1-1, with no clear D. The V and J ends lost 1 base and 7 bases respectively, with 16 bases between them. The germline V gene has CDR1 DFQATT and CDR2 SNEGSKA (reference sequence). The CDR3 is 14 amino acids. This CDR3 reads CSARVVQRTGEAFF. CDR3 nucleotide sequence: TGCAGTGCTAGAGTGGTACAGCGAACTGGTGAAGCTTTCTTT.

This clonotype was found a few times. The chain combines TRBV5-1 with TRBJ2-5; the match to TRBD1 covers 12 bases. CDR1 is SGHRS and CDR2 is YFSETQ in the germline V gene. The CDR3 sequence is 14 residues long. Unmatched junction bases numbered 2, after V lost 0 bases and J lost 8 bases. The CDR3: CASSLEGQGATQYF. The CDR3 bases are TGCGCCAGCAGCTTGGAGGGACAGGGGGCCACCCAGTACTTC.

The chain is built from TRBV7-2 and TRBJ2-1; 11 bases align to TRBD2. The J call may be in error: the DNA end matches TRBJ2-7 better. The CDR3 runs to 15 residues. Germline V gene sequence: CDR1 SGHTA, CDR2 FQGNSA. This chain's CDR3 is CTSSVTSGISYEQYF. The CDR3 DNA reads as TGTACCAGCAGTGTGACTAGCGGGATCTCTTACGAGCAGTACTTC.

The chain combines TRBV5-8 with TRBJ1-1; unclear D gene. This CDR3 comprises 14 residues. Germline lookup yields CDR1 SGHTS and CDR2 YDEGEE. V was shortened by 4 bases and J by 4 bases, with 14 bases between the two germline ends. This CDR3 reads CASSGGYFPTEAFF. The CDR3 DNA is TGTGCCAGCAGCGGCGGATATTTCCCCACTGAAGCTTTCTTT.

Details on this clonotype: Lacking the conserved final phenylalanine or tryptophan, this CDR3 likely reflects a read error. The rearrangement uses TRBV6-5 and TRBJ2-3, with 8 bases aligning to TRBD2. V lost 6 bases to trimming and J lost 4 bases; unmatched junction nucleotides: 9. The CDR3 is 15 residues long. From germline, CDR1 is MNHEY and CDR2 SVGAGI. DNA for the CDR3: TGTGCCAGCAGCTTAAGCGGGAGTTTCCCAGATACGCAGTATCTT. Amino acids: CASSLSGSFPDTQYL.

This clonotype has more than one count but fewer than ten. The rearrangement uses TRBV20-1 and TRBJ2-7, with D possibly being TRBD1 (5 bases). Germline assignment: CDR1 DFQATT and CDR2 SNEGSKA (reference sequence). V gave up 6 bases and J gave up 2 bases, with 8 bases separating them. The CDR3 length is 11 residues. The CDR3, as DNA: TGCAGTGCGGAGACAGCCTACGAGCAGTACTTC. This codes for CSAETAYEQYF.

This clonotype was counted a few times. CDR3 nucleotides: TGCAGTGCTAGACTGACAGGGGGCTATGGCTACACCTTC. Amino acid sequence: CSARLTGGYGYTF. V gene TRBV20-1 combines with J gene TRBJ1-2; TRBD1 agrees at 9 bases. Trimming removed 2 bases from V and 4 bases from J; junction bases left unmatched: 2. CDR1 and CDR2 (germline): DFQATT, SNEGSKA (reference sequence). The CDR3 has 13 residues.

This clonotype was observed a handful of times. The chain uses TRBV12-3 or TRBV12-4 and TRBJ2-3; no clear D. The CDR3 is 15 amino acids. Trimming removed 8 bases at V and 2 bases at J, with 17 bases between. CDR3 in amino acids: CASALVRILTDTQYF. In DNA form, the CDR3 reads TGTGCCAGCGCCCTGGTCAGGATACTCACAGATACGCAGTATTTT.

This clonotype was recorded a few times. The CDR3 sequence is CASSCRLEETQYF. The CDR3 nucleotides are TGTGCCAGCAGTTGCCGGCTAGAAGAGACCCAGTACTTC. The chain combines TRBV12-3 or TRBV12-4 with TRBJ2-5; D is unclear. The length of the CDR3 is 13 residues. Trimming took 4 bases from V and 3 from J, leaving 9 bases between them.

The chain recombines TRBV6-1 with TRBJ1-1; weak D call: TRBD1 (5 bases). The CDR3 runs to 12 residues. The V end was cut by 6 bases, the J end by 10 bases, with 15 bases between. Germline CDR1 is MNHNS and CDR2 is SASEGT. The CDR3 loop is CASRKGTFGAFF. Here the CDR3 DNA reads TGTGCCAGCAGGAAAGGGACCTTCGGAGCTTTCTTT.

This clonotype was seen a single time. V gene TRBV7-9 combines with J gene TRBJ1-2; a weak D match, TRBD1 (5 bases). This CDR3 is built from 13 residues. Germline V lookup: CDR1 SEHNR, CDR2 FQNEAQ (reference sequence). V was trimmed by 2 bases and J by 11 bases, leaving 15 bases between them. CDR3 DNA sequence: TGTGCCAGCAGCTTACCCGGGGCCCTCGGGTACACCTTC. Encoded protein: CASSLPGALGYTF.

The chain links TRBV5-1 to TRBJ2-2; 8 nucleotides agree with TRBD1. The CDR3 covers 15 residues. Germline loops: CDR1 SGHRS, CDR2 YFSETQ. V was pared by 5 bases and J by 8 bases, with 11 bases of the junction left unmatched. The CDR3 sequence: CASRDRARGTGELFF. The CDR3 region has the DNA TGCGCCAGCAGGGACAGGGCCCGCGGTACTGGGGAGCTGTTTTTT.

This clonotype appeared once. CDR3 in amino acids: CASSLAAVGTQGAKNIQYF. DNA for the CDR3: TGTGCCAGCAGCTTAGCGGCGGTAGGGACCCAAGGAGCCAAAAACATTCAGTACTTC. This chain connects TRBV7-9 to TRBJ2-4, with D possibly being TRBD1 or TRBD2 (5 bases each). CDR1 is SEHNR, CDR2 FQNEAQ, per germline (reference sequence). This CDR3 region has 19 residues. Trimming took off 0 bases at V and 0 bases at J, with 18 bases between the two ends.

This sequence joins TRBV30 and TRBJ1-2; possible D gene TRBD1, 6 bases. Trimming stripped 2 bases from V and 7 bases from J, with 17 bases between. The germline gives CDR1 GTSNPN, CDR2 SVGIG (reference sequence). There are 14 residues in the CDR3. The CDR3 is CAWSRRSGQSGYTF. In DNA form, the CDR3 reads TGTGCCTGGAGTCGTAGGTCGGGACAATCTGGCTACACCTTC.

This clonotype was counted ten times or more. The CDR3 DNA sequence: TGTGCCAGCAGCTTAGTGGTGGGGGTTCCCAATCCCTCTGGAAACACCATATATTTT. It specifies CASSLVVGVPNPSGNTIYF. The chain couples TRBV7-8 to TRBJ1-3, with D tentatively TRBD1 (5 bases). Per germline, CDR1 SGHVS and CDR2 FQNEAQ. The CDR3 spans 19 residues. V lost 1 base and J 0 bases, leaving 19 bases between the germline ends.